The clone carrying this T cell receptor beta chain turned up a few times. The target antigen is unknown. It was uncontrolled infection, other autoimmune disease, pregnancy or lactation that excluded patients. Diagnoses were made from clinical symptoms, serum measures (thyroxine and TRAb), thyroid ultrasound and orbital computed tomography. This record comes from a study of T cells in Graves' hyperthyroidism and ophthalmopathy. General observations from the study: Most expanded thyroid clonotypes above 0.001 recurred in blood. Ophthalmopathy, as predicted by the model, came a median roughly 6.5 months after the prediction.

RNA transcripts provided the source from which TCR beta CDR3 regions were amplified. TCR CDR3 underwent first-round RT-PCR with the HTBI primer set. TCRdb reprocessed the multiplex PCR reads with MiXCR, giving one entry per CDR3 protein. Altogether about 690,000 distinct CDR3 sequences are present, 15% to 20% being singletons, with the ten largest covering about 16%. Trimming cost V 2 bases and J 5 bases; bases outside gene matches: 6. The CDR3 is made up of 17 amino acids. The germline gives CDR1 KGHSH, CDR2 LQKENI. The V call is TRBV18, the J call TRBJ2-1; 13 bases align to TRBD2. This TCR was sampled from a man aged 50 or older with Graves' hyperthyroidism. Sample: blood. CDR3 nucleotide sequence: TGTGCCAGCTCACCATACTCCGGGACTAGCGGGAACAATGAGCAGTTCTTC. Translated: CASSPYSGTSGNNEQFF.